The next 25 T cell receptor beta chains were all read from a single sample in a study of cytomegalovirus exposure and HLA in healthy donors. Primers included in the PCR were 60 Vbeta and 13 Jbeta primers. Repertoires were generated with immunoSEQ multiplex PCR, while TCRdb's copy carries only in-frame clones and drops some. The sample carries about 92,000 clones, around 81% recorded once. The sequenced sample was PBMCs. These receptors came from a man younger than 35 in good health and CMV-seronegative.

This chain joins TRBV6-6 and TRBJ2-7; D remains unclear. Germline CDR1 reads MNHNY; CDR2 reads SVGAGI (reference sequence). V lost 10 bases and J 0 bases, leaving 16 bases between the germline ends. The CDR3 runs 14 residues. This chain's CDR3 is CATRAELLSYEQYF. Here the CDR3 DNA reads TGTGCCACCAGAGCTGAACTCCTCTCCTACGAGCAGTACTTC.

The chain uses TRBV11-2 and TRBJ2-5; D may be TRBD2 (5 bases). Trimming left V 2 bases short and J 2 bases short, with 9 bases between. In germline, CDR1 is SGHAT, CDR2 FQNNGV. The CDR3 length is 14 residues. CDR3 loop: CASSLPSGQETQYF. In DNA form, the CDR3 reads TGTGCCAGCAGCTTACCCAGCGGACAAGAGACCCAGTACTTC.

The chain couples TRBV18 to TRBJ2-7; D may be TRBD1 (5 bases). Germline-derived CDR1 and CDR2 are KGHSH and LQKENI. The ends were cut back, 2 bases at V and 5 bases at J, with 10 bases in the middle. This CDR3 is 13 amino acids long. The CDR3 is CASSPFAGNEQYF. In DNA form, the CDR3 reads TGTGCCAGCTCACCATTCGCAGGGAACGAGCAGTACTTC.

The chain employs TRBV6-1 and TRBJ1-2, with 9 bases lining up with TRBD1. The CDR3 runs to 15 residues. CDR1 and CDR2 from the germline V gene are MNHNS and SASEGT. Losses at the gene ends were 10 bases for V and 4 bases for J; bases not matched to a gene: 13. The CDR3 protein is CATRPGTGKGYGYTF. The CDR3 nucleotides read TGTGCCACACGTCCCGGGACAGGGAAGGGCTATGGCTACACCTTC.

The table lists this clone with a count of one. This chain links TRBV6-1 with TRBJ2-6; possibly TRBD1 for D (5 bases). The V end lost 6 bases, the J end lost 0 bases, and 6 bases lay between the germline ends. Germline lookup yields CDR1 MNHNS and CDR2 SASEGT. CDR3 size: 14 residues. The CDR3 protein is CASRTGSGANVLTF. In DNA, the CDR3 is TGTGCCAGCAGAACAGGCTCTGGGGCCAACGTCCTGACTTTC.

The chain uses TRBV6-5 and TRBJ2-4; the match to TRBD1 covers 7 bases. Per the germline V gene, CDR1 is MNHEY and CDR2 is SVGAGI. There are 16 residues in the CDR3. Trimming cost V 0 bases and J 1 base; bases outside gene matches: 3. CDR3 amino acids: CASSYSTRGAKNIQYF. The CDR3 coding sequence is TGTGCCAGCAGTTACTCGACCAGGGGGGCCAAAAACATTCAGTACTTC.

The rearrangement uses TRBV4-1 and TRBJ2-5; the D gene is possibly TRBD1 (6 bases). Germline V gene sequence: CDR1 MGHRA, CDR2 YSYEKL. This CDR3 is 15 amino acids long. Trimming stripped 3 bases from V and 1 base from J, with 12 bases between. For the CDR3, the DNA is TGCGCCAGCAGCCACGCCGGGACACTCCAAGAGACCCAGTACTTC. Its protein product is CASSHAGTLQETQYF.

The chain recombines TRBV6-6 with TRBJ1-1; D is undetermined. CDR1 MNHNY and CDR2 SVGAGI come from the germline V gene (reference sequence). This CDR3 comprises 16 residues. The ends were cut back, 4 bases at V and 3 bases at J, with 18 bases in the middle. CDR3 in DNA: TGTGCCAGCAGTTCCGAGGCGAGGGCAAGCGACACTGAAGCTTTCTTT. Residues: CASSSEARASDTEAFF.

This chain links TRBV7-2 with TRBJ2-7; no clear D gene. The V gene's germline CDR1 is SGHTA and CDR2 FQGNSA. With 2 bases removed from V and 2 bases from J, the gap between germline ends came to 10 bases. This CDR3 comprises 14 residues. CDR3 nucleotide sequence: TGTGCCAGCAGCTTAACCGGCGGAGCCTACGAGCAGTACTTC. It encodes CASSLTGGAYEQYF.

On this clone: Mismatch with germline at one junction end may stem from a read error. CDR3 loop: CSSSLALGGGRDEQYF. The CDR3 DNA sequence: TGTTCCAGCAGCTTAGCTCTAGGGGGGGGTAGGGACGAGCAGTACTTC. The rearrangement joins TRBV7-9 to TRBJ2-7, with a weak D call TRBD2 (7 bases). Per the germline V gene, CDR1 is SEHNR and CDR2 is FQNEAQ (reference sequence). The CDR3 extends over 16 amino acids.

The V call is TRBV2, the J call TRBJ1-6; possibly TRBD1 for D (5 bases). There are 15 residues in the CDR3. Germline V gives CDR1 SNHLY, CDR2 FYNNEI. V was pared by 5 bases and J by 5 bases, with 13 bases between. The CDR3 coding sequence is TGTGCCAGCAGTATCGACAGTCCCGATAATTCACCCCTCCACTTT. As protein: CASSIDSPDNSPLHF. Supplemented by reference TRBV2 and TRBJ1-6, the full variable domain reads EPEVTQTPSHQVTQMGQEVILRCVPISNHLYFYWYRQILGQKVEFLVSFYNNEISEKSEIFDDQFSVERPDGSNFTLKIRSTKLEDSAMYFCASSIDSPDNSPLHFGNGTRLTVT.

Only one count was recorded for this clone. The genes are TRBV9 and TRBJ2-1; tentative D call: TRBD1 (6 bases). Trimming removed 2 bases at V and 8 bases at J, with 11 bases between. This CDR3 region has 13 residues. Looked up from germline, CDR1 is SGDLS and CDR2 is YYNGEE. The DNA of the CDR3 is TGTGCCAGCAGCGTTTTACAGGGAGATGAGCAGTTCTTC. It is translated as CASSVLQGDEQFF.

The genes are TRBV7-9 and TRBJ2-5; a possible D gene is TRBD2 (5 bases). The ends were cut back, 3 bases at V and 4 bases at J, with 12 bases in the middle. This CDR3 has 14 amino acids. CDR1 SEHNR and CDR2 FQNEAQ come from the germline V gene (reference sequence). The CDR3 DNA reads TGTGCCAGCAGCTTCTCCTTTGAGGGAGAGACCCAGTACTTC. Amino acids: CASSFSFEGETQYF. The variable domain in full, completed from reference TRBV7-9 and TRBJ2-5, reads DTGVSQNPRHKITKRGQNVTFRCDPISEHNRLYWYRQTLGQGPEFLTYFQNEAQLEKSRLLSDRFSAERPKGSFSTLEIQRTEQGDSAMYLCASSFSFEGETQYFGPGTRLLVL.

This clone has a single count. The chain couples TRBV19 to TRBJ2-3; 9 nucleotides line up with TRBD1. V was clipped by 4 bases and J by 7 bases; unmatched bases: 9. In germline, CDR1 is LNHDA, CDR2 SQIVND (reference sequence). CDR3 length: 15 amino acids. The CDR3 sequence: CASSRGTGRMNTQYF. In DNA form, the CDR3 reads TGTGCCAGTAGTAGAGGGACAGGGAGGATGAATACGCAGTATTTT.

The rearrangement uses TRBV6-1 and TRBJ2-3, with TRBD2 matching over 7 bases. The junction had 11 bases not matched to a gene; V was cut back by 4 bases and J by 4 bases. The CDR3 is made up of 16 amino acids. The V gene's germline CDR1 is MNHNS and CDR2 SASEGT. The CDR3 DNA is TGTGCCAGCAGTGTCCTAAACCTCCGGGGGGCAGATACGCAGTATTTT. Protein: CASSVLNLRGADTQYF.

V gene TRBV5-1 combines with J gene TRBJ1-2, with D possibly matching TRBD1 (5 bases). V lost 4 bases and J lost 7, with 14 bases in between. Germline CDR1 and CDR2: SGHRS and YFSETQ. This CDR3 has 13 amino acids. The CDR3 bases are TGCGCCAGCAGCCCTACCGGGGACTCTGGCTACACCTTC. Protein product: CASSPTGDSGYTF.

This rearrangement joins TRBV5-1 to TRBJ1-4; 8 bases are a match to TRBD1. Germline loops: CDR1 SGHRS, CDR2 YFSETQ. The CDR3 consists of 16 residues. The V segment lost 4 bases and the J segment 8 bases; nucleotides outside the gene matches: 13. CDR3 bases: TGCGCCAGCAGCCCCTACACAGGACAGGGCGAGGAAAAACTGTTTTTT. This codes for CASSPYTGQGEEKLFF.

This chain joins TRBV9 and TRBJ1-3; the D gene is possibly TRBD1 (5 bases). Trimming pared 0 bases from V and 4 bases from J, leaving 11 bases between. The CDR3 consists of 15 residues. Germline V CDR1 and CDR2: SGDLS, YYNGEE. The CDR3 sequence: CASSVDPGVGNTIYF. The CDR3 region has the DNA TGTGCCAGCAGCGTAGATCCGGGGGTAGGAAACACCATATATTTT.

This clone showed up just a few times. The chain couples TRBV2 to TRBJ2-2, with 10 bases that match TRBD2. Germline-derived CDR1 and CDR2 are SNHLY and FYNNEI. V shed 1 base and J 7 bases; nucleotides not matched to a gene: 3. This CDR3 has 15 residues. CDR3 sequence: CASSEELAGLGELFF. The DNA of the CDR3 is TGTGCCAGCAGTGAAGAACTAGCGGGACTCGGGGAGCTGTTTTTT.

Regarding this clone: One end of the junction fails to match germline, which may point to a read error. The CDR3, as DNA: TGTTCCAGCAGCTTTAGCGAGCAGTTCTTC. Amino acid sequence: CSSSFSEQFF. The J gene is TRBJ2-1, the V gene TRBV7-9, with D hard to call. The CDR3 runs to 10 residues. Germline CDR1 SEHNR, CDR2 FQNEAQ (reference sequence).

In nucleotides, the CDR3 is TGTGCCAGCAGCTTAATGGGGGCCCGTGGCTACACCTTC. It yields the protein CASSLMGARGYTF. The V gene is TRBV11-2, the J gene TRBJ1-2; tentative D call: TRBD1 (6 bases). V gave up 2 bases and J gave up 7 bases, with 11 bases separating them. Germline CDR1 reads SGHAT; CDR2 reads FQNNGV. The CDR3 extends over 13 amino acids.

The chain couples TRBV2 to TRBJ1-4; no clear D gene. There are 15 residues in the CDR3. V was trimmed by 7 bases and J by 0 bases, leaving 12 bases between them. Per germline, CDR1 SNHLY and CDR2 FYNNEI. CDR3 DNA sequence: TGTGCCAGCAAAGCCACCTCGGCAACTAATGAAAAACTGTTTTTT. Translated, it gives CASKATSATNEKLFF. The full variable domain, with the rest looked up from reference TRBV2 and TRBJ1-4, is EPEVTQTPSHQVTQMGQEVILRCVPISNHLYFYWYRQILGQKVEFLVSFYNNEISEKSEIFDDQFSVERPDGSNFTLKIRSTKLEDSAMYFCASKATSATNEKLFFGSGTQLSVL.

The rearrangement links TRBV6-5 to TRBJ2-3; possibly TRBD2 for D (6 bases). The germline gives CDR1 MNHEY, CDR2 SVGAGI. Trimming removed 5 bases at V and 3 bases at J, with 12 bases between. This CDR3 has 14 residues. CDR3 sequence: CASSVGRGTDTQYF. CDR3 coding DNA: TGTGCCAGCAGTGTCGGGCGGGGAACAGATACGCAGTATTTT.

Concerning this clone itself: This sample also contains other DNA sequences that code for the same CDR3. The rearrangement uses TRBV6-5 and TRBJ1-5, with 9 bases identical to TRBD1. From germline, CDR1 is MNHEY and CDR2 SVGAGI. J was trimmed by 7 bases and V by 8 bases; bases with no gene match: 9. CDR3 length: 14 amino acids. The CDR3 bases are TGTGCCAGCGCTTCTGGTACAGGGGGCCAGCCCCAGCATTTT. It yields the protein CASASGTGGQPQHF.

The CDR3 here is CASTGSGDSTDTQYF. Written as DNA, the CDR3 is TGTGCCAGTACTGGTAGCGGGGATAGCACAGATACGCAGTATTTT. The chain carries TRBV19 and TRBJ2-3; TRBD2 matches at 8 bases. The J segment lost 0 bases and the V segment lost 7 bases, leaving 6 bases of the junction unmatched. This CDR3 is 15 amino acids long. Germline V lookup: CDR1 LNHDA, CDR2 SQIVND (reference sequence).